This TCR beta chain emerged from a study of cytomegalovirus exposure and HLA in healthy donors. As regards this clone: Its target is unknown.

Trimming cost V 7 bases and J 9 bases; bases outside gene matches: 10. The CDR3 spans 14 residues. The germline gives CDR1 MNHNS, CDR2 SASEGT. In the PCR, 60 Vbeta and 13 Jbeta primers were used. Measured with immunoSEQ multiplex PCR; TCRdb has only the in-frame clones, and not every one. The sample holds 100,000 to 150,000 clones, about three quarters seen once. Points from the study as a whole: A few V segments could not be told apart, such as TRBV6-2 and TRBV6-3, and were left out. The listing of fewer than 200 TCR beta chains classed them as cytomegalovirus-associated. Many donors shared some public TCRs, even though most TCR sequences were rare. In a later analysis, TCR association rates varied by HLA locus: DRB1 most, HLA-C fewest.

The V call is TRBV6-1, the J call TRBJ2-3, with 10 bases matching TRBD2. Sequenced material: PBMCs. This clonotype originated in a woman aged 35 to 49 in good health and CMV-seropositive. CDR3 residues: CASNPSGSVWTQYF. The CDR3 DNA reads TGTGCCAGCAATCCTAGCGGGAGTGTCTGGACGCAGTATTTT.